These 16 T cell receptor beta chains originate from one sample sequenced in a study of T cell repertoires in cytomegalovirus infection. MiXCR, applied by TCRdb to the reads, yields one record per CDR3 protein. Among 450,000 to 600,000 distinct CDR3 sequences listed, roughly a third were seen once. Their antigens are not known. Sample: cultured PBMCs, taken from culture after CMV antigen stimulation. The receptors were sampled from a human donor in good health (CMV status not recorded). Some clones in this sample may be carry-over from other donors' samples.

This CDR3 reads CASSPIGSGTDTQYF. CDR3 bases: TGTGCCAGCAGCCCGATCGGGTCTGGCACAGATACGCAGTATTTT. The gene calls are TRBV5-4 and TRBJ2-3, with D unresolved. Looked up from germline, CDR1 is SGHNT and CDR2 is YYREEE (reference sequence). Trimming pared 4 bases from V and 1 base from J, leaving 13 bases between. This CDR3 has 15 amino acids.

This chain uses TRBV5-4 with TRBJ2-1, with TRBD1 identical over 7 bases. With 4 bases clipped from V and 2 bases from J, the junction kept 6 bases outside the gene matches. The CDR3 covers 15 residues. The germline V gene encodes CDR1 SGHNT and CDR2 YYREEE (reference sequence). Here the CDR3 DNA reads TGTGCCAGCAGCCCAGGGACAGCTACCTACAATGAGCAGTTCTTC. As protein: CASSPGTATYNEQFF.

The gene calls are TRBV6-1 and TRBJ2-2; 13 bases agree with TRBD2. There are 16 residues in the CDR3. The germline gives CDR1 MNHNS, CDR2 SASEGT. Germline trimming cut 6 bases from V and 4 bases from J; bases unmatched to any gene: 5. CDR3 coding DNA: TGTGCCAGCAGAGGACTAGCGGGAGCGTTCACCGGGGAGCTGTTTTTT. The encoded protein is CASRGLAGAFTGELFF.

This clonotype appeared many times. The V gene is TRBV7-8, the J gene TRBJ2-7, with TRBD2 identical over 7 bases. The V and J ends lost 4 bases and 4 bases, in that order; junction bases with no gene match: 13. CDR1 SGHVS and CDR2 FQNEAQ come from the germline V gene. The CDR3 is 16 amino acids. The CDR3 reads CASSSEPAASGYEQYF. The CDR3 DNA reads TGTGCCAGCAGCTCAGAGCCCGCGGCTAGCGGTTACGAGCAGTACTTC.

The chain joins TRBV20-1 to TRBJ2-1; TRBD1 aligns across 7 bases. With V trimmed by 4 bases and J by 6 bases, 0 bases remained unmatched. In germline, CDR1 is DFQATT, CDR2 SNEGSKA (reference sequence). The CDR3 is 11 residues long. CDR3 loop: CSATGGNEQFF. In DNA, the CDR3 is TGCAGTGCTACAGGGGGCAATGAGCAGTTCTTC.

This clonotype was recorded a few times. The chain is built from TRBV15 and TRBJ2-1, with 8 bases that match TRBD2. This CDR3 has 16 residues. The V gene end was trimmed by 1 base and the J gene end by 7 bases; junction bases not matched to a gene: 9. The germline V gene encodes CDR1 LNHNV and CDR2 YYDKDF (reference sequence). CDR3 in amino acids: CATSRGRAGVENEQFF. The CDR3 region has the DNA TGTGCCACCAGCAGAGGACGAGCGGGAGTAGAGAATGAGCAGTTCTTC. Based on the CDR3 plus reference TRBV15 and TRBJ2-1, the full variable domain is DAMVIQNPRYQVTQFGKPVTLSCSQTLNHNVMYWYQQKSSQAPKLLFHYYDKDFNNEADTPDNFQSRRPNTSFCFLDIRSPGLGDTAMYLCATSRGRAGVENEQFFGPGTRLTVL.

The chain uses TRBV6-1 and TRBJ1-5, with 11 bases aligning to TRBD1. Germline lookup yields CDR1 MNHNS and CDR2 SASEGT. CDR3 length: 14 amino acids. After removal of 7 bases from V and 5 bases from J, the junction contained 4 bases not matched to a gene. As DNA, the CDR3 is TGTGCCAGCACCTGGGGACAGGGGGATCAGCCCCAGCATTTT. The encoded protein is CASTWGQGDQPQHF.

This clonotype has a handful of counts. The rearrangement links TRBV11-2 to TRBJ2-7; no definite D call. The CDR3 runs to 11 residues. V was clipped by 4 bases and J by 10 bases, with 11 bases between them. Germline V CDR1 and CDR2: SGHAT, FQNNGV. CDR3 loop: CASSSVLSQYV. DNA of the CDR3: TGTGCCAGCAGCTCGGTCCTCTCTCAGTACGTC.

This clonotype was observed a few times. The chain carries TRBV11-2 and TRBJ2-5; D possibly corresponds to TRBD1 (6 bases). The length of the CDR3 is 14 residues. Germline V CDR1 and CDR2: SGHAT, FQNNGV. V gave up 5 bases and J gave up 2 bases, with 12 bases separating them. This CDR3 is CASSKRDTQETQYF. In nucleotides, the CDR3 is TGTGCCAGCAGCAAACGGGACACACAAGAGACCCAGTACTTC.

This clonotype was seen only a few times. The rearrangement joins TRBV28 to TRBJ1-5; TRBD1 matches at 9 bases. Trimming cost V 3 bases and J 7 bases; bases outside gene matches: 7. Germline V gene data show CDR1 as MDHEN and CDR2 as SYDVKM. The CDR3 loop spans 15 amino acids. The CDR3 here is CASSFLDRGWQPQHF. DNA of the CDR3: TGTGCCAGCAGTTTTTTGGACAGGGGCTGGCAGCCCCAGCATTTT.

The chain uses TRBV27 and TRBJ2-1; D might be TRBD2 (6 bases). The CDR3 length is 14 residues. Trimming took off 4 bases at V and 1 base at J, with 8 bases between the two ends. Germline V gene data show CDR1 as MNHEY and CDR2 as SMNVEV (reference sequence). The CDR3 loop reads CASSSRGSYNEQFF. Written as DNA, the CDR3 is TGTGCCAGCAGTTCACGGGGGTCCTACAATGAGCAGTTCTTC.

This sequence joins TRBV7-6 and TRBJ1-1; possibly TRBD1 for D (5 bases). The V end was cut by 3 bases, the J end by 0 bases, with 14 bases between. This CDR3 region has 16 residues. CDR1 is SGHVS, CDR2 FNYEAQ, per germline. CDR3 nucleotide sequence: TGTGCCAGCAGCTTGGTCCCAGAGGGGTTGAACACTGAAGCTTTCTTT. This gives the protein CASSLVPEGLNTEAFF.

V is TRBV4-1 and J is TRBJ2-3, with a weak D call TRBD1 (6 bases). The CDR3 has 15 residues. CDR1 MGHRA and CDR2 YSYEKL come from the germline V gene. The V end lost 1 base, the J end lost 0 bases, and 8 bases lay between the germline ends. For the CDR3, the DNA is TGCGCCAGCAGCCAAGGACAGGTTAGCACAGATACGCAGTATTTT. It encodes CASSQGQVSTDTQYF.

In its sample, this clonotype was seen many times. The chain uses TRBV7-8 and TRBJ2-3; no firm D call. The CDR3 extends over 15 amino acids. V was pared by 1 base and J by 5 bases, with 13 bases between. Germline CDR1 is SGHVS and CDR2 is FQNEAQ. CDR3 nucleotides: TGTGCCAGCAGCTTAGTTGGATACGTTGAAGATACGCAGTATTTT. Translating gives CASSLVGYVEDTQYF.

Comment on this clonotype: One end of the junction does not line up with germline, which may come from a read error. The chain has TRBV7-2 and TRBJ1-4; 7 bases agree with TRBD1. The CDR3 spans 12 residues. The germline gives CDR1 SGHTA, CDR2 FQGNSA. CDR3 loop: CASSPPGQDLAF. CDR3 bases: TGTGCCAGCAGCCCCCCAGGACAGGACCTCGCGTTT.

The CDR3 reads CASSEFWTSGHDNEQFF. In DNA, the CDR3 is TGTGCCAGCAGCGAATTTTGGACTAGCGGGCATGACAATGAGCAGTTCTTC. J is TRBJ2-1 and V is TRBV6-4; 11 bases are shared with TRBD2. This CDR3 comprises 17 residues. V lost 6 bases to trimming and J lost 5 bases; unmatched junction nucleotides: 12. The germline V gene has CDR1 MRHNA and CDR2 SNTAGT.